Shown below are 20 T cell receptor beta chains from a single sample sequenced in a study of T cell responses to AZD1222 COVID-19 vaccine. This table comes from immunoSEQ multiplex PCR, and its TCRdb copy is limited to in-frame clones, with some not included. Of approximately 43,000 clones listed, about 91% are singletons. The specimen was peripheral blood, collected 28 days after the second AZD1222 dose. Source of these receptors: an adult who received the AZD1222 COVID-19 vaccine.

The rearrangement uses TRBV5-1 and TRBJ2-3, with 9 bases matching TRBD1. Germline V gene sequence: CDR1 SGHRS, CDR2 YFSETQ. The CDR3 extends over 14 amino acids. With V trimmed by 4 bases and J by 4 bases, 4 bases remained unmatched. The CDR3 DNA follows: TGCGCCAGCAGCGCACAGGGGGCCTCAGATACGCAGTATTTT. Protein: CASSAQGASDTQYF.

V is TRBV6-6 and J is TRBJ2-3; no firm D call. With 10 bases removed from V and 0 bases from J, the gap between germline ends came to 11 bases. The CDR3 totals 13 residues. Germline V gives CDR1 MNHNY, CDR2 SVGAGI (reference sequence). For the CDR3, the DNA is TGTGCCACTGCCTCATGGAGCACAGATACGCAGTATTTT. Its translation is CATASWSTDTQYF.

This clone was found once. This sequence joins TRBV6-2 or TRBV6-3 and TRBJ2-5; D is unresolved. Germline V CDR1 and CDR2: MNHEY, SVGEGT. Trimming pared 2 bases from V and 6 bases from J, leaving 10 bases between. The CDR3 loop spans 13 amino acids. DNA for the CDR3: TGTGCCAGCAGTTACGGGGTTGGGAAGACCCAGTACTTC. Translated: CASSYGVGKTQYF.

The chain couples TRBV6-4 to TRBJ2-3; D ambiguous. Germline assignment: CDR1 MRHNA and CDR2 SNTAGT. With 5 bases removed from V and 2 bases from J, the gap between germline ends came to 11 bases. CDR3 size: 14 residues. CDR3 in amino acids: CASSFRIPTDTQYF. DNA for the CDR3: TGTGCCAGCAGTTTTCGGATTCCCACAGATACGCAGTATTTT.

CDR3 in amino acids: CASSPSDGNSNQPQHF. The CDR3, as DNA: TGTGCCAGCTCACCCTCCGACGGGAATAGCAATCAGCCCCAGCATTTT. The rearrangement joins TRBV18 to TRBJ1-5; D ambiguous. CDR1 is KGHSH, CDR2 LQKENI, per germline. Trimming took off 3 bases at V and 0 bases at J, with 12 bases between the two ends. The CDR3 has 16 residues. The whole variable domain, filled in from reference TRBV18 and TRBJ1-5, reads NAGVMQNPRHLVRRRGQEARLRCSPMKGHSHVYWYRQLPEEGLKFMVYLQKENIIDESGMPKERFSAEFPKEGPSILRIQQVVRGDSAAYFCASSPSDGNSNQPQHFGDGTRLSIL.

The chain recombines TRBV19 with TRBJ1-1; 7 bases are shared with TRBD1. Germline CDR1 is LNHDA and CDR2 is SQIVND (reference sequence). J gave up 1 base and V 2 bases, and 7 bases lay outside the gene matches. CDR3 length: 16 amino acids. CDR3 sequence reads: CASSIFPGTENTEAFF. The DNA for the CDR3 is TGTGCCAGTAGTATATTCCCCGGGACAGAGAACACTGAAGCTTTCTTT.

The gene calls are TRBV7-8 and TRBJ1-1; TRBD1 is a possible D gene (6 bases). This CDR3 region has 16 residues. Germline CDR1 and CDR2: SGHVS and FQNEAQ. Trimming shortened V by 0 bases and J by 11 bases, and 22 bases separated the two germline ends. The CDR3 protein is CASSLAPAGGRGAAFF. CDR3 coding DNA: TGTGCCAGCAGCTTAGCCCCCGCTGGGGGGCGCGGAGCCGCTTTCTTT.

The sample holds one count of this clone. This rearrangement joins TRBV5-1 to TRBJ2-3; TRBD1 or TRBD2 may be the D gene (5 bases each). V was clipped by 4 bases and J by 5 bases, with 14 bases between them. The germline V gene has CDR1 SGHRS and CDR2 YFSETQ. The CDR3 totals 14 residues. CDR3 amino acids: CASSPLSGGDTQYF. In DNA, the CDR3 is TGCGCCAGCAGCCCCCTCTCTGGGGGAGATACGCAGTATTTT.

CDR3: CASSLGRTTEAFF. DNA for the CDR3: TGTGCCAGCAGCTTGGGGAGGACTACTGAAGCTTTCTTT. The chain employs TRBV5-8 and TRBJ1-1; D not certain. Germline assignment: CDR1 SGHTS and CDR2 YDEGEE. CDR3 length: 13 amino acids. The V gene lost 0 bases and the J gene lost 5 bases, with 8 bases spanning the gap.

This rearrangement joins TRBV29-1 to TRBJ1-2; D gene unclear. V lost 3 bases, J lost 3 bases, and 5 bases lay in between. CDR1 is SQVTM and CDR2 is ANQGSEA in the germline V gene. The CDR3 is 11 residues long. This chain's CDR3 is CSVDGYYGYTF. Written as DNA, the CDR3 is TGCAGCGTTGACGGTTACTATGGCTACACCTTC. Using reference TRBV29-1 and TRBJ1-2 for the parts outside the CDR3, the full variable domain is SAVISQKPSRDICQRGTSLTIQCQVDSQVTMMFWYRQQPGQSLTLIATANQGSEATYESGFVIDKFPISRPNLTFSTLTVSNMSPEDSSIYLCSVDGYYGYTFGSGTRLTVV.

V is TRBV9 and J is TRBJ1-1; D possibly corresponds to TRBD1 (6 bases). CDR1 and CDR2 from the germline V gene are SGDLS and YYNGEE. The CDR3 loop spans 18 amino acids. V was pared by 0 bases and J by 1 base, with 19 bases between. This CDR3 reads CASSVARNQGRGNTEAFF. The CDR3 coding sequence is TGTGCCAGCAGCGTAGCTCGGAATCAGGGGCGCGGGAACACTGAAGCTTTCTTT.

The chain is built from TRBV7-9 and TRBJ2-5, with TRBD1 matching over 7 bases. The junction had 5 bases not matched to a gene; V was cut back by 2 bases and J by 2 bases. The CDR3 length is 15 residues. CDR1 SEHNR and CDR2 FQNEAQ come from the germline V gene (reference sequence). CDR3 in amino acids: CASSLRGPTQETQYF. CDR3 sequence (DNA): TGTGCCAGCAGCTTAAGGGGGCCGACTCAAGAGACCCAGTACTTC.

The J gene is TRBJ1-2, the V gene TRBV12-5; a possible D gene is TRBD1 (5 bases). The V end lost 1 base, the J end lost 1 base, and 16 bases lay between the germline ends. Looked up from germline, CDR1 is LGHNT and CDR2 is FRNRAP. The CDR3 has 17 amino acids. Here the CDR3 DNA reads TGTGCTAGTGGTTTGGAGGCAGGGTCCTCCCTTAACTATGGCTACACCTTC. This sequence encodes CASGLEAGSSLNYGYTF.

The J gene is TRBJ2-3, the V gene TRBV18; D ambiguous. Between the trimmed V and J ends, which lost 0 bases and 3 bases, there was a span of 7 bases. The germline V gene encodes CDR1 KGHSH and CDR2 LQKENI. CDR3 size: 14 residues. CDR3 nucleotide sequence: TGTGCCAGCTCACCACCGTCCAGGACAGATACGCAGTATTTT. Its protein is CASSPPSRTDTQYF.

In DNA, the CDR3 is TGTGCCAGCAGCCGAGAGACAGGGGCTGGAAACACCATATATTTT. Translating gives CASSRETGAGNTIYF. This chain links TRBV4-2 with TRBJ1-3, with 8 bases identical to TRBD1. CDR1 and CDR2 (germline): LGHNA, YNFKEQ. This CDR3 region has 15 residues. V was pared by 4 bases and J by 2 bases, with 4 bases of the junction left unmatched.

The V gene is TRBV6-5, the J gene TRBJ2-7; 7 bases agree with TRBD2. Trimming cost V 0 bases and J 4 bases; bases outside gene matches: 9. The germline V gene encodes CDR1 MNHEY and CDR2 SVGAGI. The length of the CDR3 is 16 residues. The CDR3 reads CASSYSGLADSYEQYF. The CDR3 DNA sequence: TGTGCCAGCAGTTACTCAGGGCTAGCGGACTCATACGAGCAGTACTTC.

CDR3 residues: CASSLVGRETQYF. For the CDR3, the DNA is TGTGCCAGCAGCTTAGTGGGGAGAGAGACCCAGTACTTC. This rearrangement joins TRBV7-2 to TRBJ2-5; weak D call: TRBD2 (5 bases). Germline assignment: CDR1 SGHTA and CDR2 FQGNSA. The ends were cut back, 1 base at V and 4 bases at J, with 7 bases in the middle. This CDR3 has 13 amino acids. Drawing the rest from reference TRBV7-2 and TRBJ2-5, the complete variable domain is GAGVSQSPSNKVTEKGKDVELRCDPISGHTALYWYRQSLGQGLEFLIYFQGNSAPDKSGLPSDRFSAERTGGSVSTLTIQRTQQEDSAVYLCASSLVGRETQYFGPGTRLLVL.

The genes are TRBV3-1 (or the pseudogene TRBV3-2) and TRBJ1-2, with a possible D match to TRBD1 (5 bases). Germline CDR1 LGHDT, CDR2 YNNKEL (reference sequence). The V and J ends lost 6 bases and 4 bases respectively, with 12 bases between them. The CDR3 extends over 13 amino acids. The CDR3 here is CASRGRQLYGYTF. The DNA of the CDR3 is TGTGCCAGCAGGGGTAGACAGCTCTATGGCTACACCTTC.

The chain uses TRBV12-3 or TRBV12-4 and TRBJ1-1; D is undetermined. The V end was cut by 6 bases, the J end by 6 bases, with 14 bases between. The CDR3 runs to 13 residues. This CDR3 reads CASSVTDGAEAFF. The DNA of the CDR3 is TGTGCCAGCAGCGTTACCGACGGAGCTGAAGCTTTCTTT.

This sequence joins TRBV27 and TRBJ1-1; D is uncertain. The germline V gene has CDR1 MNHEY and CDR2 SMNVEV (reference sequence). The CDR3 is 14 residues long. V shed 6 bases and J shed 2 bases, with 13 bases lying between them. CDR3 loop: CASRPLQENTEAFF. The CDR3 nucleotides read TGTGCCAGCAGACCACTCCAGGAAAACACTGAAGCTTTCTTT.